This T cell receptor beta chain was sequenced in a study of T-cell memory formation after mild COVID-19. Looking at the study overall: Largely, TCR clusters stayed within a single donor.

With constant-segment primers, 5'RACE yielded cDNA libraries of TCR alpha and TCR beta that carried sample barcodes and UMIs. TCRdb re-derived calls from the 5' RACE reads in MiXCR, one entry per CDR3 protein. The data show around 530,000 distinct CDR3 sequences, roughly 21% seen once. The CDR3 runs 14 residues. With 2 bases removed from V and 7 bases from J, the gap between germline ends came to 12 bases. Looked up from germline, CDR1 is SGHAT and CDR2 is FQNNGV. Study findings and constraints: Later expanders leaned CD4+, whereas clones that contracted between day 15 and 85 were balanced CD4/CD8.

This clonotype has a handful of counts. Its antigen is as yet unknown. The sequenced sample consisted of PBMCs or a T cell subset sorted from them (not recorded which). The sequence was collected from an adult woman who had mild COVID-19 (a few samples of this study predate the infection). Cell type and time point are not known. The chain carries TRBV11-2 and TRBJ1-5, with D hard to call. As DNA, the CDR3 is TGTGCCAGCAGCTTATATTCGTCGGGACAGCCCCAGCATTTT. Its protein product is CASSLYSSGQPQHF. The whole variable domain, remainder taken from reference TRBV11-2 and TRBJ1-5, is EAGVAQSPRYKIIEKRQSVAFWCNPISGHATLYWYQQILGQGPKLLIQFQNNGVVDDSQLPKDRFSAERLKGVDSTLKIQPAKLEDSAVYLCASSLYSSGQPQHFGDGTRLSIL.